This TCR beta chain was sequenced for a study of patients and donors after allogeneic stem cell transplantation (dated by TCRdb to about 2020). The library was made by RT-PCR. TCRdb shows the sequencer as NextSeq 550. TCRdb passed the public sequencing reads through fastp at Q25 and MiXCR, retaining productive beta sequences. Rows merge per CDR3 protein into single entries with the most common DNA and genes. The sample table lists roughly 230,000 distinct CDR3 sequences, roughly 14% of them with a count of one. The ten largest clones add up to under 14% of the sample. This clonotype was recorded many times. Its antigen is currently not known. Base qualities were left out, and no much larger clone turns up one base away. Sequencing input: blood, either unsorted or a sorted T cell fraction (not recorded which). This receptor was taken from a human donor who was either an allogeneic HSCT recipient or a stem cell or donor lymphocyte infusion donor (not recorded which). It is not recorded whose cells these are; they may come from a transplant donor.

This receptor has the CDR3 CSAGGGSGDTQYF. The nucleotide sequence is TGCAGTGCTGGAGGGGGCAGCGGAGATACGCAGTATTTT. The chain is made from TRBV20-1 and TRBJ2-3; TRBD1 could be the D gene, as 7 bases match. The germline V gene (reference sequence) sets CDR1 to DFQATT and CDR2 to SNEGSKA. Including the terminal cysteine and phenylalanine, the CDR3 comprises 13 residues. CDR3 DNA only is kept here, 39 bases in frame from base 1. V was cut back by 5 bases and J by 5 bases, leaving a gap of 14 bases between them.